The clone carrying this TCR beta chain was found a few times. TCRdb fed the RACE reads into MiXCR, producing one record per CDR3 protein. The repertoire includes more than 55,000 distinct CDR3 sequences, roughly 9.8% of them detected once, and 2.5% to 3.5% sits in the top ten. The sample's time point: patch test 1, 2 weeks after DPC sensitization. Indicated treatment: therapeutic diphenylcyclopropenone sensitization with weekly scalp DPC. Only after blood had been drawn was each patch test applied. This entry comes from a study of human T cells and chemical hapten exposure. This clonotype was sampled from a woman between 40 and 55 years old with alopecia areata. Some clones in this sample may be carry-over from other donors' samples. The material sequenced was whole blood, taken in connection with sensitization to the hapten diphenylcyclopropenone (DPC).

CDR3 residues: CSVKRGGQGSYEQYF. The CDR3 bases are TGCAGCGTCAAGAGGGGGGGACAGGGCTCCTACGAGCAGTACTTC. This chain links TRBV29-1 with TRBJ2-7, with 9 bases lining up with TRBD1. J was trimmed by 0 bases and V by 6 bases; bases with no gene match: 9. Germline V gene lookup returns CDR1 SQVTM and CDR2 ANQGSEA. The CDR3 runs to 15 residues.